This T cell receptor beta chain emerged from a study of T cell repertoires in cytomegalovirus infection. For the study at large: Recently identified HLA-C-restricted and well-studied HLA-B-restricted CMV epitopes were used. Findings and limits, study-wide: What dominated the ex vivo response were HLA-C-restricted CMV-specific TCR beta clonotypes.

Comments on this clonotype: Its antigen is as yet unknown.

TCRdb itself ran the reads through MiXCR, one entry per CDR3 protein. The sample holds roughly 570,000 distinct CDR3 sequences, about 40% seen once. The trim removed 6 bases at V and 7 bases at J, leaving 8 bases unmatched. The CDR3 runs 15 residues. CDR1 MNHEY and CDR2 SMNVEV come from the germline V gene (reference sequence). This sequence was found in a human donor in good health (CMV status not recorded). Some clones in this sample may be carry-over from other donors' samples. The V and J genes are TRBV27 and TRBJ2-7; 14 bases are shared with TRBD2. The sequencing used cultured PBMCs, collected from culture after CMV antigen stimulation. CDR3 in amino acids: CASSRGLAGGGEQYF. CDR3 in DNA: TGTGCCAGCAGCCGCGGACTAGCGGGAGGCGGGGAGCAGTACTTC.